The 6 T cell receptor beta chains below all came from one sample that was sequenced in a study of blood T cell repertoires in COVID-19 (dated by TCRdb to the early 2020s). The method was the immunoSEQ multiplex PCR assay. Not all clones reach the TCRdb copy of this immuneACCESS table, which keeps in-frame sequences only. Checked studies attribute under half of the gap to unresolved V genes and leave the rest unexplained. The sample profile shows 100,000 or so clones; 80% to 95% of them were found once. 0.97% of the sample is taken by the ten largest. The sequenced sample consisted of peripheral blood. The receptors derive from a man aged 55 to 70 with acute or convalescent COVID-19.

The V call is TRBV24-1, the J call TRBJ2-3; 9 bases match TRBD1. CDR3 length: 16 amino acids. Trimming at V came to 4 bases and at J to 2 bases, leaving 6 bases not matched to a gene. Looked up from germline, CDR1 is KGHDR and CDR2 is SFDVKD. Here the CDR3 DNA reads TGTGCCACCAGTGACCCGACAGGGGGATACACAGATACGCAGTATTTT. This encodes CATSDPTGGYTDTQYF.

The chain couples TRBV19 to TRBJ2-1; 7 nucleotides align to TRBD2. Germline-derived CDR1 and CDR2 are LNHDA and SQIVND (reference sequence). The CDR3 spans 14 residues. With V trimmed by 4 bases and J by 6 bases, 6 bases remained unmatched. This CDR3 is CASSRASGINEQFF. DNA for the CDR3: TGTGCCAGTAGTAGGGCTAGCGGAATCAATGAGCAGTTCTTC.

The V call is TRBV30, the J call TRBJ2-7, with TRBD2 matching 13 bases. The CDR3 covers 16 residues. With V trimmed by 1 base and J by 5 bases, 8 bases remained unmatched. CDR1 GTSNPN and CDR2 SVGIG come from the germline V gene (reference sequence). CDR3 sequence reads: CAWSGLTSGRGNEQYF. The CDR3 DNA reads TGTGCCTGGAGTGGATTAACTAGCGGGAGGGGGAACGAGCAGTACTTC.

The gene calls are TRBV11-2 and TRBJ2-1; TRBD1 matches at 7 bases. The CDR3 is made up of 13 amino acids. Germline V gene data show CDR1 as SGHAT and CDR2 as FQNNGV. The V and J ends lost 4 bases and 7 bases, in that order; junction bases with no gene match: 4. The CDR3 DNA sequence: TGTGCCAGCAGCTCGCTACAGGGGAATGAGCAGTTCTTC. As protein: CASSSLQGNEQFF. Full variable domain (rest looked up from reference TRBV11-2 and TRBJ2-1): EAGVAQSPRYKIIEKRQSVAFWCNPISGHATLYWYQQILGQGPKLLIQFQNNGVVDDSQLPKDRFSAERLKGVDSTLKIQPAKLEDSAVYLCASSSLQGNEQFFGPGTRLTVL.

The CDR3, as DNA: TGTGCCACCAGTGATTTCTGGCTAGCGGACGGCACAGATACGCAGTATTTT. Its protein is CATSDFWLADGTDTQYF. This sequence joins TRBV24-1 and TRBJ2-3, with 7 bases lining up with TRBD2. CDR1 and CDR2 (germline): KGHDR, SFDVKD. The length of the CDR3 is 17 residues. The trim removed 1 base at V and 1 base at J, leaving 7 bases unmatched.

The J gene is TRBJ1-6, the V gene TRBV30; the D is unclear. CDR1 and CDR2 from the germline V gene are GTSNPN and SVGIG (reference sequence). V lost 2 bases and J lost 0, with 14 bases in between. The CDR3 is 17 residues long. The CDR3 bases are TGTGCCTGGAGTCCCAATCGGGTCAGCTCCTATAATTCACCCCTCCACTTT. This gives the protein CAWSPNRVSSYNSPLHF.